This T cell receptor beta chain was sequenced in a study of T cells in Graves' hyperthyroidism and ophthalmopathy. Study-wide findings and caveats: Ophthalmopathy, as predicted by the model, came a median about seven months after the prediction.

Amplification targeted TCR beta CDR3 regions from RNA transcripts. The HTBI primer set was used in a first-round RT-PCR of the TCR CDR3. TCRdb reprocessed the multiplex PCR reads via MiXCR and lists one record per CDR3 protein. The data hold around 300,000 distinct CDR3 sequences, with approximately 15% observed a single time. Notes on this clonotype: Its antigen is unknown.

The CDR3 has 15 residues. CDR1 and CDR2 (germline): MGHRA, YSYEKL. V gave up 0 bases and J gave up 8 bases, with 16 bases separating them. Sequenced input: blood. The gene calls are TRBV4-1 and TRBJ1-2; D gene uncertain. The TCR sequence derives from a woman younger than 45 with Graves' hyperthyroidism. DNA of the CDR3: TGCGCCAGCAGCCAAGAGAGGGCCCGGAGCGGGGGCTACACCTTC. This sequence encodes CASSQERARSGGYTF.